This TCR beta chain emerged from a study of blood T cell repertoires in COVID-19. Study-wide context: Spain, Italy and the United States supplied samples that represented acute and convalescent COVID-19. PBMCs, B-cell-depleted T cells, or T cells provided the cDNA or gDNA that made up the material.

Authors' data handling: Nucleated cell number was recorded as an estimate derived from reference gene primer amplification. Profiling relied on immunoSEQ multiplex PCR, and the TCRdb table lists in-frame clones only, not all of them. V and J calls and clone size are as listed in that table; D and trimming were resolved from the DNA. The sample records about 120,000 clones, around 82% being singletons. Germline trimming cut 5 bases from V and 8 bases from J; bases unmatched to any gene: 9. This CDR3 is 14 amino acids long. CDR1 is LNHDA and CDR2 is SQIVND in the germline V gene (reference sequence). This receptor was obtained from a human donor in a cohort sampled during active COVID-19. The sequenced material came from peripheral blood. The rearrangement joins TRBV19 to TRBJ1-2; TRBD1 agrees at 9 bases. Here the CDR3 DNA reads TGTGCCAGTAGTCCCCCCGAGGGGACAGGGGGCTACACCTTC. Translating gives CASSPPEGTGGYTF.